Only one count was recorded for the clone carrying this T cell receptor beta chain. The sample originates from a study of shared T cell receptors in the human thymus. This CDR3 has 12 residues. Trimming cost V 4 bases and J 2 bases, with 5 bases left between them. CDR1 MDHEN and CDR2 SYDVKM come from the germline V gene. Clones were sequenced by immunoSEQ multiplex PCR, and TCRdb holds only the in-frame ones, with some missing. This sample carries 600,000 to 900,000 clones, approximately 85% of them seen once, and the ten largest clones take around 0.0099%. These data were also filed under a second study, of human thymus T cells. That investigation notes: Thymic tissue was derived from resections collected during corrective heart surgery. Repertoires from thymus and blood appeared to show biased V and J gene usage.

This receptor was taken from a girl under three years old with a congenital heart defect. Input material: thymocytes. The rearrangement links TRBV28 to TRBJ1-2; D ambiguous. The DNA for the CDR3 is TGTGCCAGCAGTTCCGTAAACTATGGCTACACCTTC. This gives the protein CASSSVNYGYTF.